This T cell receptor (beta chain) was sequenced for a study of cytomegalovirus exposure and HLA in healthy donors. With 60 Vbeta and 13 Jbeta primers, the PCR was carried out. TCRdb's copy holds only in-frame clones and misses some; the assay was immunoSEQ multiplex PCR. The sample carries roughly 190,000 clones, under 9.5% recorded once. This CDR3 region has 15 residues. Looked up from germline, CDR1 is GTSNPN and CDR2 is SVGIG (reference sequence). Trimming took 0 bases from V and 2 from J, leaving 11 bases between them. Sequencing input: PBMCs. The chain employs TRBV30 and TRBJ1-5, with D tentatively TRBD1 (5 bases). The clonotype comes from a woman aged 30 to 39 in good health and CMV-seropositive. The CDR3 is CAWSVGVAGNQPQHF. Here the CDR3 DNA reads TGTGCCTGGAGTGTAGGGGTGGCTGGCAATCAGCCCCAGCATTTT. The whole variable domain, remainder taken from reference TRBV30 and TRBJ1-5, is SQTIHQWPATLVQPVGSPLSLECTVEGTSNPNLYWYRQAAGRGLQLLFYSVGIGQISSEVPQNLSASRPQDRQFILSSKKLLLSDSGFYLCAWSVGVAGNQPQHFGDGTRLSIL.